This TCR beta chain was observed in a study of T cells after posttransplantation cyclophosphamide (dated by TCRdb to 2016 to 2017). Broadly, across the study: Using TRB sequencing, the study followed how the T cell repertoire rebuilt after myeloablative bone marrow transplantation with posttransplantation cyclophosphamide given as GVHD prophylaxis. Antigen receptor sequencing covered samples from 30 to 40 PTCy-treated patients and about 17 of their related bone marrow donors. Blood from all 35 or so PTCy patients with 1-year posttransplant specimens was subjected to TRB sequencing. Up to roughly 3 additional blood samples from 2 to 5.2 years after transplant were also TRB-sequenced in 3 patients, as was pretransplant blood from a handful of patients. TRA and TRB clonality were tightly correlated in several samples, so subsequent TCR analyses focused on TRB only. Public TRB sequences were checked against a database of over 3,500 sequences associated with responses to pathogens, tumor antigens, self-antigens and alloantigens. Overall study outcomes, separate from this receptor: The TRB repertoires of T cells infiltrating skin or GI tract showed only limited overlap with the TRB repertoires of T cells in blood. Donor-recipient similarity was low at 1-2 months but increased during the first year, and donor CD8+ memory clones often dominated later blood repertoires. Across the roughly 40 patients, TRB clonality was highly associated with recipient CMV seropositivity and CMV reactivation, and diversity with PTCy was similar to that in the CNI/methotrexate controls.

About this clone: Its antigen is not yet known. No qualities accompany the bases; no much larger clone lies one base away.

Relative to germline, V is missing 0 bases and J is missing 0 bases, with 13 bases of the junction outside any gene match. The CDR3 sequence holds 21 residues, the cysteine and phenylalanine included. The kept DNA is CDR3 alone, 63 bases in frame from the first base. According to the germline V gene, CDR1 reads LGHNA and CDR2 reads YSLEER. The treatment or condition label on this specimen signifies: high-dose cyclophosphamide on days +3 and +4 as single-agent GVHD prophylaxis. Patients in the PTCy group got busulfan and fludarabine conditioning, a marrow graft from a related or unrelated donor, and cyclophosphamide on days +3 and +4. The PTCy-treated patients were drawn from a prospective, multi-institutional clinical trial. Peripheral blood and bone marrow mononuclear cells were isolated by Ficoll-Hypaque density centrifugation and cryopreserved. Genomic DNA was the input for TRB sequencing, which was run either with the immunoSEQ assay at survey resolution or with the hsTCRB kit. The authors' pipeline ran thus. The immunoSEQ software handled the initial read processing, while the LymphoSeq R package was used for the repertoire analyses. Clonality was calculated as 1 minus normalized Shannon entropy, and the Gini coefficient was also calculated for each TRB dataset. Phenotypes of unsorted samples were inferred by mapping TRB sequences from sorted subsets of the recipient or donor onto the same recipient's unsorted samples. Held by TCRdb, this immuneACCESS table contains in-frame sequences only and omits some clones. Under half of the omission traces to an unresolved V gene where checked; the cause of the rest is unknown. The V and J calls and clone size come from that table; D and trimming were worked out from the DNA. The sample data list about 21,000 clones, and about nine tenths of these were observed just once. The top ten constitute 6% to 8.5% of the sample.

The V and J genes are TRBV4-3 and TRBJ2-4, with 11 bases in between that match TRBD2. The source of this sequence is a female patient between 40 and 55 years old who received an allogeneic stem cell transplant from a related donor, was CMV-positive, and had no GVHD. Following transplantation, T cells from the graft donor may be among those present. Source: PBMCs, taken after allogeneic stem cell transplant with posttransplant cyclophosphamide. The CDR3 here reads CASSQDPPLAGGLIAKNIQYF. The DNA is as follows: TGCGCCAGCAGCCAAGATCCCCCCCTAGCGGGAGGACTAATAGCCAAAAACATTCAGTACTTC.